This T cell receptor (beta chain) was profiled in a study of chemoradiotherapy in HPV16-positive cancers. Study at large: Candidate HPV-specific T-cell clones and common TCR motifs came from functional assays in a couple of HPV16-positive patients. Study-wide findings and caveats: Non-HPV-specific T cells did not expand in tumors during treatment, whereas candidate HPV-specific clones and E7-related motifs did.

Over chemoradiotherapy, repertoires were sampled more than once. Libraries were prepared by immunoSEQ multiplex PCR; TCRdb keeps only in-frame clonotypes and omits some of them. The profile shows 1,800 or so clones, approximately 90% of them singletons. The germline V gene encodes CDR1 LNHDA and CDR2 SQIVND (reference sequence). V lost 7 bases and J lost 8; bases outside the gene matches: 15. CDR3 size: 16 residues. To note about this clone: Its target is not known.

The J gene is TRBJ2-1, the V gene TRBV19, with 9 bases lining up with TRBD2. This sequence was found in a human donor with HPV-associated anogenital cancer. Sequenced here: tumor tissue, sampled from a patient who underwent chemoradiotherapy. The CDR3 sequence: CASTPTDAGGPDEQFF. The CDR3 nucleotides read TGTGCCAGTACTCCTACCGACGCGGGAGGGCCCGATGAGCAGTTCTTC.